The source of this TCR beta chain is a study of blood T cell repertoires in COVID-19. CDR3 length: 16 residues. Between the trimmed V and J ends, which lost 8 bases and 3 bases, there was a span of 17 bases. The germline V gene encodes CDR1 LGHNA and CDR2 YNFKEQ. The protocol was immunoSEQ multiplex PCR, while the TCRdb copy is restricted to in-frame clones and leaves out a portion. Altogether under 250,000 clones are present, roughly 86% being singletons, with the ten largest covering over 5.5%. Patients at the Seattle site were enrolled during active infection and followed longitudinally. The chain carries TRBV4-2 and TRBJ1-6; the D gene is possibly TRBD1 (5 bases). The sequence was obtained from a woman aged 80 or over with COVID-19, enrolled during active disease. The sample was peripheral blood. The CDR3 sequence: CASRKDSLSYNSPLHF. The CDR3 bases are TGTGCCAGCCGGAAAGACAGTCTGAGCTATAATTCACCCCTCCACTTT.